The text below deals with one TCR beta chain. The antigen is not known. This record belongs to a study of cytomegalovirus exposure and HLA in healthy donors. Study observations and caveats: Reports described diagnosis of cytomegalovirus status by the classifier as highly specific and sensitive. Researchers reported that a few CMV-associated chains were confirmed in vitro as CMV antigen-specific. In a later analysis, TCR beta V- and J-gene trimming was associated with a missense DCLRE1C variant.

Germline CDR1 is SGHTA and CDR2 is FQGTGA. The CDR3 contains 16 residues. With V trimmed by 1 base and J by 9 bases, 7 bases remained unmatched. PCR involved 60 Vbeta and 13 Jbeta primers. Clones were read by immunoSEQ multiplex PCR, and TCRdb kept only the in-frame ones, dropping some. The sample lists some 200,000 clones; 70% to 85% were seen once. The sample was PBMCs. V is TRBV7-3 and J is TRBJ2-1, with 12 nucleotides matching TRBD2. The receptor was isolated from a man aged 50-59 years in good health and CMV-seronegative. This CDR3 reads CASSLMGLAGGVEQFF. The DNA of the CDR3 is TGTGCCAGCAGCTTAATGGGCCTAGCGGGAGGGGTTGAGCAGTTCTTC.